A single sample is the source of the 20 T cell receptor beta chains below, sequenced in a study of blood T cell repertoires in COVID-19. Sequenced by immunoSEQ multiplex PCR; TCRdb stores in-frame clones only, minus some. The sample lists under 500,000 clones, around nine tenths occurring once. Material for sequencing was PBMCs or T cells enriched from blood (not recorded which). All receptors derive from a woman younger than 30 with acute COVID-19.

This sequence joins TRBV18 and TRBJ2-7; 8 bases are a match to TRBD1. The J segment lost 2 bases and the V segment lost 1 base, leaving 1 base of the junction unmatched. The germline V gene encodes CDR1 KGHSH and CDR2 LQKENI. The CDR3 loop spans 14 amino acids. The CDR3, as DNA: TGTGCCAGCTCACCACAACAGGGGGCCTACGAGCAGTACTTC. This gives the protein CASSPQQGAYEQYF.

The V gene is TRBV25-1, the J gene TRBJ1-2; 10 nucleotides agree with TRBD1. Germline V gives CDR1 MGHDK, CDR2 SYGVNS. Germline trimming cut 1 base from V and 7 bases from J; bases unmatched to any gene: 6. The CDR3 covers 15 residues. CDR3 in DNA: TGTGCCAGCAGTGAATTCGGGACAGGGGTTAGTGGCTACACCTTC. Residues: CASSEFGTGVSGYTF.

V usage is TRBV28 and J usage is TRBJ1-2; no clear D. In germline, CDR1 is MDHEN, CDR2 SYDVKM. V was pared by 3 bases and J by 8 bases, with 10 bases between. The CDR3 extends over 12 amino acids. The CDR3 is CASSFRRVGYTF. DNA for the CDR3: TGTGCCAGCAGTTTCAGGCGGGTCGGCTACACCTTC.

The chain combines TRBV2 with TRBJ1-5, with 8 positions matching TRBD1. There are 17 residues in the CDR3. Germline assignment: CDR1 SNHLY and CDR2 FYNNEI. The ends lost 4 bases at V and 4 bases at J; junction bases unmatched: 12. CDR3 residues: CASSVGAGQVSNQPQHF. Written as DNA, the CDR3 is TGTGCCAGCAGTGTCGGGGCGGGACAGGTCAGTAATCAGCCCCAGCATTTT.

Here the CDR3 DNA reads TGTGCCAGCACCAGTGACAGGGCTCACGATTCACCCCTCCACTTT. Residues: CASTSDRAHDSPLHF. V usage is TRBV6-5 and J usage is TRBJ1-6; 7 positions match TRBD1. V shed 7 bases, J shed 8 bases, and the junction held 11 bases outside the gene matches. Germline lookup yields CDR1 MNHEY and CDR2 SVGAGI. This CDR3 comprises 15 residues.

Notes on this clone: The sample contains more than one DNA sequence encoding this CDR3. The genes are TRBV9 and TRBJ1-4; D gene uncertain. The ends were cut back, 0 bases at V and 0 bases at J, with 6 bases in the middle. The V gene's germline CDR1 is SGDLS and CDR2 YYNGEE. CDR3 length: 15 amino acids. CDR3: CASSVVGATNEKLFF. CDR3 DNA: TGTGCCAGCAGCGTAGTCGGGGCAACTAATGAAAAACTGTTTTTT.

This chain links TRBV28 with TRBJ1-3, with 9 bases that match TRBD1. The length of the CDR3 is 14 residues. Germline values: CDR1 MDHEN, CDR2 SYDVKM. Trimming cost V 7 bases and J 3 bases; bases outside gene matches: 4. The CDR3 DNA sequence: TGTGCCAGCAAGGACAGGGGACGTGGAAACACCATATATTTT. Translation gives CASKDRGRGNTIYF.

The chain is built from TRBV6-2 or TRBV6-3 and TRBJ2-2; TRBD2 might be the D (5 bases). Germline V gives CDR1 MNHEY, CDR2 SVGEGT. The CDR3 extends over 15 amino acids. V shed 0 bases and J shed 7 bases, with 12 bases lying between them. In DNA, the CDR3 is TGTGCCAGCAGTTACTCGGTTACCAGCGGCGGGGAGCTGTTTTTT. Protein sequence: CASSYSVTSGGELFF.

The chain recombines TRBV7-9 with TRBJ2-4, with 8 nucleotides matching TRBD1. The CDR3 is 17 amino acids. V was clipped by 4 bases and J by 8 bases; unmatched bases: 16. Per germline, CDR1 SEHNR and CDR2 FQNEAQ (reference sequence). In nucleotides, the CDR3 is TGTGCCAGCAGCTCGGGCAACAGACAGGGGCTGAAACACATTCAGTACTTC. Translated, it gives CASSSGNRQGLKHIQYF.

This chain joins TRBV5-1 and TRBJ2-2; a possible D gene is TRBD1 (5 bases). The CDR3 consists of 16 residues. The V gene lost 1 base and the J gene lost 7 bases, with 17 bases spanning the gap. Germline V gene data show CDR1 as SGHRS and CDR2 as YFSETQ. CDR3 nucleotide sequence: TGCGCCAGCAGCTTGAGGGGCGAAGGGTTAGGCGGGGAGCTGTTTTTT. As protein: CASSLRGEGLGGELFF.

The J gene is TRBJ2-1, the V gene TRBV19, with D unresolved. V was pared by 4 bases and J by 3 bases, with 16 bases between. CDR3 length: 16 residues. Per the germline V gene, CDR1 is LNHDA and CDR2 is SQIVND (reference sequence). The CDR3 sequence: CASSRLWSGIYNEQFF. DNA of the CDR3: TGTGCCAGTAGTAGGCTCTGGAGTGGAATCTACAATGAGCAGTTCTTC.

The chain employs TRBV30 and TRBJ2-5; TRBD2 matches 9 bases. Trimming cost V 6 bases and J 5 bases; bases outside gene matches: 4. Germline V gene sequence: CDR1 GTSNPN, CDR2 SVGIG (reference sequence). CDR3 length: 12 residues. This chain's CDR3 is CACVAGGETQYF. In nucleotides, the CDR3 is TGTGCCTGTGTTGCGGGGGGGGAGACCCAGTACTTC. Variable domain in full (rest from reference TRBV30 and TRBJ2-5): SQTIHQWPATLVQPVGSPLSLECTVEGTSNPNLYWYRQAAGRGLQLLFYSVGIGQISSEVPQNLSASRPQDRQFILSSKKLLLSDSGFYLCACVAGGETQYFGPGTRLLVL.

V gene TRBV14 combines with J gene TRBJ2-4, with D perhaps TRBD2 (5 bases). The CDR3 is 16 residues long. Germline V gene data show CDR1 as SGHDN and CDR2 as FVKESK. Trimming pared 1 base from V and 0 bases from J, leaving 10 bases between. The CDR3 spells CASSQGNGLAKNIQYF. CDR3 coding DNA: TGTGCCAGCAGCCAAGGGAATGGACTAGCCAAAAACATTCAGTACTTC.

The chain employs TRBV10-1 and TRBJ1-5; D is ambiguous. V shed 4 bases and J shed 2 bases, with 12 bases lying between them. This CDR3 is built from 15 residues. Looked up from germline, CDR1 is WNHNN and CDR2 is SYGVQD (reference sequence). The CDR3 sequence: CASSVREEGNQPQHF. CDR3 nucleotides: TGCGCCAGCAGTGTTAGGGAGGAGGGCAATCAGCCCCAGCATTTT.

The chain carries TRBV25-1 and TRBJ1-5, with D possibly TRBD1 on 5 matching bases. V lost 3 bases and J lost 7, with 19 bases in between. Germline-derived CDR1 and CDR2 are MGHDK and SYGVNS. This CDR3 is built from 16 residues. This CDR3 reads CASSETGGVGDQPQHF. As DNA, the CDR3 is TGTGCCAGCAGTGAGACCGGGGGGGTCGGGGACCAGCCCCAGCATTTT.

The gene calls are TRBV10-2 and TRBJ2-1; TRBD1 matches at 11 bases. With V trimmed by 9 bases and J by 1 base, 5 bases remained unmatched. This CDR3 spans 15 amino acids. Germline V gene data show CDR1 as WSHSY and CDR2 as SAAADI. The CDR3 loop reads CASTGQGGSYNEQFF. The CDR3 DNA follows: TGCGCCAGTACGGGACAGGGGGGTTCCTACAATGAGCAGTTCTTC.

This chain links TRBV2 with TRBJ1-5, with TRBD1 matching over 7 bases. V lost 5 bases and J lost 1; bases outside the gene matches: 2. Germline V CDR1 and CDR2: SNHLY, FYNNEI. The CDR3 runs 14 residues. In nucleotides, the CDR3 is TGTGCCAGCAGTCCACAGGGGAGCAATCAGCCCCAGCATTTT. Translation gives CASSPQGSNQPQHF.

The chain couples TRBV20-1 to TRBJ1-2; D not resolved. V gave up 2 bases and J gave up 6 bases, with 7 bases separating them. Looked up from germline, CDR1 is DFQATT and CDR2 is SNEGSKA (reference sequence). This CDR3 region has 11 residues. Here the CDR3 DNA reads TGCAGTGCTAGAAGGGAGGATGGCTACACCTTC. The encoded protein is CSARREDGYTF.

V and J are TRBV10-2 and TRBJ2-7; 7 nucleotides line up with TRBD2. Trimming took 5 bases from V and 4 from J; bases not matched to a gene: 11. From germline, CDR1 is WSHSY and CDR2 SAAADI. CDR3 length: 15 amino acids. In nucleotides, the CDR3 is TGCGCCAGCAGTTCTCGACTAGCTATAACATACGAGCAGTACTTC. Residues: CASSSRLAITYEQYF.

The V call is TRBV9, the J call TRBJ2-3; a weak D match, TRBD1 (6 bases). This CDR3 spans 14 amino acids. The V gene's germline CDR1 is SGDLS and CDR2 YYNGEE. V was trimmed by 3 bases and J by 1 base, leaving 9 bases between them. The CDR3: CASSARQGTDTQYF. CDR3 coding DNA: TGTGCCAGCAGCGCTCGACAGGGCACAGATACGCAGTATTTT.